This T cell receptor beta chain was retrieved from a study of T-cell reconstitution after alpha-beta-depleted transplantation in children. This CDR3 has 16 residues. V was pared by 6 bases and J by 4 bases, with 12 bases of the junction left unmatched. The library targeted TCRbeta and was prepared with unique molecular identifiers. TCRdb reprocessed the PCR reads with MiXCR, giving one entry per CDR3 protein. In the table there are around 530,000 distinct CDR3 sequences, less than 35% of which are singletons. There are a few counts of this clonotype. The sequencing here drew on PBMCs from the stem cell graft donor, taken from the stem cell graft. This clonotype originated in a human donor who donated a stem cell graft to a child with aplastic anemia. V usage is TRBV12-3 or TRBV12-4 and J usage is TRBJ1-5; 7 nucleotides line up with TRBD1. The chain's CDR3 is CASSRSRDSRNQPQHF. CDR3 sequence (DNA): TGTGCCAGCAGCCGTTCCAGGGACAGTCGTAATCAGCCCCAGCATTTT.